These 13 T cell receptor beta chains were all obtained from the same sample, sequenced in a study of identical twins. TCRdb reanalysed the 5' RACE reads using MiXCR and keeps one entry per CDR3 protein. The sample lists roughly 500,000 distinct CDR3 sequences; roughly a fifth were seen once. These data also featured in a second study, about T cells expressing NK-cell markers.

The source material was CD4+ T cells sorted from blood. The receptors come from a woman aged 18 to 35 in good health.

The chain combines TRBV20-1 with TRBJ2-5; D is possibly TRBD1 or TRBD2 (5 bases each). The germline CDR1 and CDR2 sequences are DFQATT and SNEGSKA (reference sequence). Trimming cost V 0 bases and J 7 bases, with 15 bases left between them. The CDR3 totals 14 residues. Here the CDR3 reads CSARDERGPGTQYF. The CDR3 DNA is TGCAGTGCTAGAGATGAACGGGGCCCGGGGACCCAGTACTTC.

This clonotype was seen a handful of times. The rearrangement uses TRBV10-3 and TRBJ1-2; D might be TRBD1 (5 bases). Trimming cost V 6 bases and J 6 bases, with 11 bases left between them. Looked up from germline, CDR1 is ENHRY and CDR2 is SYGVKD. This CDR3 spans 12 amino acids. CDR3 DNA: TGTGCCATCAGCACCGGGACTGATGGCTACACCTTC. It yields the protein CAISTGTDGYTF.

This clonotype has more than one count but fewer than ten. The chain's CDR3 is CASSQQFIGTQYF. DNA for the CDR3: TGCGCCAGCAGCCAGCAGTTCATCGGGACCCAGTACTTC. This chain links TRBV5-1 with TRBJ2-5; D call uncertain. V lost 4 bases to trimming and J lost 7 bases, with 14 bases between them. Looked up from germline, CDR1 is SGHRS and CDR2 is YFSETQ. The CDR3 extends over 13 amino acids.

DNA of the CDR3: TGTGCCAGCAGTCCTGGTCCCGGGACAGGGGTCTACGAGCAGTACTTC. Protein sequence: CASSPGPGTGVYEQYF. The V and J genes are TRBV12-3 or TRBV12-4 and TRBJ2-7, with 10 bases fitting TRBD1. With V trimmed by 5 bases and J by 3 bases, 10 bases remained unmatched. This CDR3 has 16 amino acids.

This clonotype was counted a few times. The CDR3 DNA reads TGCAGTGCTAGGGCACTGAACACCGGGGAGCTGTTTTTT. Its translation is CSARALNTGELFF. This sequence joins TRBV20-1 and TRBJ2-2; D gene ambiguous. CDR1 DFQATT and CDR2 SNEGSKA come from the germline V gene (reference sequence). The CDR3 sequence is 13 residues long. Trimming took off 3 bases at V and 1 base at J, with 6 bases between the two ends.

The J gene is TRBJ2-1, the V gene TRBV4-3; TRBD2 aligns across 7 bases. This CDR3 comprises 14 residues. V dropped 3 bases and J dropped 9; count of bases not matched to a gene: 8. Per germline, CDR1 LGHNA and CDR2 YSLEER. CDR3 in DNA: TGCGCCAGCAGCCAGCCGGGAGGTGGTGGTGAGCAGTTCTTC. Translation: CASSQPGGGGEQFF.

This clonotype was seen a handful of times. In DNA form, the CDR3 reads TGCAGTGCTTCGAACCCCGCAACAACCTCCTACGAGCAGTACTTC. Its translation is CSASNPATTSYEQYF. This rearrangement joins TRBV20-1 to TRBJ2-7, with D unresolved. The CDR3 extends over 15 amino acids. V was shortened by 5 bases and J by 0 bases, with 17 bases between the two germline ends. Per the germline V gene, CDR1 is DFQATT and CDR2 is SNEGSKA (reference sequence).

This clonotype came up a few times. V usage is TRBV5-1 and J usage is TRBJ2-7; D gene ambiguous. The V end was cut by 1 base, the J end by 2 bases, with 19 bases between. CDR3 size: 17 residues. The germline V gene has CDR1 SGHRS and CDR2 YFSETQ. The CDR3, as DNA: TGCGCCAGCAGCTTGTCGGGCGGTGGGCGAACGGCCTACGAGCAGTACTTC. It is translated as CASSLSGGGRTAYEQYF.

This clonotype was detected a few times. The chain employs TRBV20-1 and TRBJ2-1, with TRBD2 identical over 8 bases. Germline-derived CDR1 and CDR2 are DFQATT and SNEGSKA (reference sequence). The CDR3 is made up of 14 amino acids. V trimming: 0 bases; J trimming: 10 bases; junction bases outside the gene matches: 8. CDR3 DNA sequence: TGCAGTGCTAGAGATGAGAGCGGGAGCAGGGAGCAGTTCTTC. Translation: CSARDESGSREQFF.

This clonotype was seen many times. For the CDR3, the DNA is TGTGCCAGCAACGGGGGACTTTATAATTCACCCCTCCACTTT. Residues: CASNGGLYNSPLHF. The rearrangement uses TRBV12-3 or TRBV12-4 and TRBJ1-6, with a weak D call TRBD1 (5 bases). The CDR3 contains 14 residues. V gave up 7 bases and J gave up 4 bases, with 11 bases separating them.

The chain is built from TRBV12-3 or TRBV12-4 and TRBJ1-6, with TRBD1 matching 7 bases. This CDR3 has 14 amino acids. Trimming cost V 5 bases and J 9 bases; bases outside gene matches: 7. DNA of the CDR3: TGTGCCAGCAGTCCACAGGGGTCGAGTTCACCCCTCCACTTT. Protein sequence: CASSPQGSSSPLHF.

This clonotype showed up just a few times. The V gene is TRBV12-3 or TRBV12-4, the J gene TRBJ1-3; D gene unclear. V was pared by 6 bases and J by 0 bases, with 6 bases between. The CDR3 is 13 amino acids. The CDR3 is CASRDISGNTIYF. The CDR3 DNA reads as TGTGCCAGCAGAGATATCTCTGGAAACACCATATATTTT.

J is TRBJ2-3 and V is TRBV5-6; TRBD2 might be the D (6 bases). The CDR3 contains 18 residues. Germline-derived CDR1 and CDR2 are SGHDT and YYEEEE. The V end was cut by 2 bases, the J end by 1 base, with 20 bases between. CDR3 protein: CASSFLAGPTSRTDTQYF. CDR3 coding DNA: TGTGCCAGCAGCTTTCTGGCGGGACCCACTAGCCGCACAGATACGCAGTATTTT.